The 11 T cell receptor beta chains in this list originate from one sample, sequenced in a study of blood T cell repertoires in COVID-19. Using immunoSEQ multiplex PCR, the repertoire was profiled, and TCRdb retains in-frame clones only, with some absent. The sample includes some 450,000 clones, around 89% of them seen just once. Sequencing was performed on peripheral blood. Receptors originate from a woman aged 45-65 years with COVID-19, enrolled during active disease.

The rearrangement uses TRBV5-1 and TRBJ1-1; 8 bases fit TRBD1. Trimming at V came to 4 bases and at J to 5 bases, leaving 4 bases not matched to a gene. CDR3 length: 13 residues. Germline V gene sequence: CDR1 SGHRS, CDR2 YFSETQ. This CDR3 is CASSQNRGTEAFF. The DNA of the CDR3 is TGCGCCAGCAGCCAGAACAGGGGGACTGAAGCTTTCTTT.

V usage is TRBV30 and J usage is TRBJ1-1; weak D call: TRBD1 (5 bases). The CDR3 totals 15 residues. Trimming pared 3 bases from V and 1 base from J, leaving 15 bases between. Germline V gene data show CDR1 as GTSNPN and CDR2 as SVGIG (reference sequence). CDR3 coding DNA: TGTGCCTGGAGCAGGCGGGGCCCCTCGAACACTGAAGCTTTCTTT. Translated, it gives CAWSRRGPSNTEAFF.

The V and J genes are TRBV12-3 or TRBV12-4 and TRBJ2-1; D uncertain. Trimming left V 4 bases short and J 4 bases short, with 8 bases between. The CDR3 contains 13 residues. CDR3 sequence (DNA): TGTGCCAGCAGTTCATCCAGTTACAATGAGCAGTTCTTC. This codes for CASSSSSYNEQFF.

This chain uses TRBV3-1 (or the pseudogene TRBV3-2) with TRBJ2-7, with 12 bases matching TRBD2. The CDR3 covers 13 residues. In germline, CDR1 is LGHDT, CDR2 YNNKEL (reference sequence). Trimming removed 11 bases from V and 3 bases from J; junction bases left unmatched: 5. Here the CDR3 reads CAATTSGGYEQYF. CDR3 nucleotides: TGTGCCGCAACGACTAGCGGGGGCTACGAGCAGTACTTC.

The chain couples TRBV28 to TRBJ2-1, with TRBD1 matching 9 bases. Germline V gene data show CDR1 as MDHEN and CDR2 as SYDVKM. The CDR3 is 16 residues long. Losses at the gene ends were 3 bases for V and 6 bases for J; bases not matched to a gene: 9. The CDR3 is CASSLTPGTGRNEQFF. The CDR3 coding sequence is TGTGCCAGCAGTTTGACTCCCGGGACAGGGCGCAATGAGCAGTTCTTC.

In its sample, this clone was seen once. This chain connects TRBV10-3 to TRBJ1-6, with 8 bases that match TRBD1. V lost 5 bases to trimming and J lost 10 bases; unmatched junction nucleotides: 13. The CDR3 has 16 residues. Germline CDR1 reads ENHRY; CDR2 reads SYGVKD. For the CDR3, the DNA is TGTGCCATCAGTAGACAGGGGCCCGCACAAGCATCACCCCTCCACTTT. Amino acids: CAISRQGPAQASPLHF.

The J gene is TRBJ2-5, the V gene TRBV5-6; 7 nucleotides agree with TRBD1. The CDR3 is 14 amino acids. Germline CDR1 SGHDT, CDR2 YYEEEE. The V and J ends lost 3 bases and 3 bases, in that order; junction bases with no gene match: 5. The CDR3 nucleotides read TGTGCCAGCAGCTACGGGACAGCAAAAGAGACCCAGTACTTC. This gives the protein CASSYGTAKETQYF.

The CDR3 bases are TGCGCCAGCAGCCCACAGGGGAACCAAGAGACCCAGTACTTC. Protein product: CASSPQGNQETQYF. The chain carries TRBV5-1 and TRBJ2-5, with 7 bases lining up with TRBD1. Germline V lookup: CDR1 SGHRS, CDR2 YFSETQ. Trimming at V came to 4 bases and at J to 0 bases, leaving 3 bases not matched to a gene. The CDR3 has 14 residues.

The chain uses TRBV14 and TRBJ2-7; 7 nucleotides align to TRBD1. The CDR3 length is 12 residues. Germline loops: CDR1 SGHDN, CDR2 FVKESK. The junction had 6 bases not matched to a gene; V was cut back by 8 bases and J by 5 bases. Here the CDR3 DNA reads TGTGCCAGCCTACACAGGGGCCACGAGCAGTACTTC. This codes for CASLHRGHEQYF.

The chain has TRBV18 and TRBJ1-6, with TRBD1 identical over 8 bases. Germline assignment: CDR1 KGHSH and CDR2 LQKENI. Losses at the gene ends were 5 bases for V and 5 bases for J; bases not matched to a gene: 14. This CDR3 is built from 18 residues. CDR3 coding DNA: TGTGCCAGCTCATCAGCAAATGGACAGGGAGTGGATAATTCACCCCTCCACTTT. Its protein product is CASSSANGQGVDNSPLHF. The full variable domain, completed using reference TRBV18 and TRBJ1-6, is NAGVMQNPRHLVRRRGQEARLRCSPMKGHSHVYWYRQLPEEGLKFMVYLQKENIIDESGMPKERFSAEFPKEGPSILRIQQVVRGDSAAYFCASSSANGQGVDNSPLHFGNGTRLTVT.

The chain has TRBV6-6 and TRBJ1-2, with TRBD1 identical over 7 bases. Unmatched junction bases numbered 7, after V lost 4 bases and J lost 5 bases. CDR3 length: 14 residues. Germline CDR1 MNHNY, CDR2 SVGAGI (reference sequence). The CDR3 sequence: CASSFQGGPYGYTF. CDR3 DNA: TGTGCCAGCAGTTTCCAGGGGGGCCCTTATGGCTACACCTTC.